The present TCR beta chain was sequenced within a study of T cell responses to AZD1222 COVID-19 vaccine. With 0 bases removed from V and 7 bases from J, the gap between germline ends came to 18 bases. Germline V gene data show CDR1 as LNHDA and CDR2 as SQIVND (reference sequence). This CDR3 has 16 residues. Repertoires were generated with immunoSEQ multiplex PCR, while TCRdb's copy carries only in-frame clones and drops some. Of about 120,000 clones in the sample, approximately 86% were seen once. The receptor's source is an adult in good health. The chain is built from TRBV19 and TRBJ1-2; D not resolved. The specimen comprised peripheral blood, sampled on day 0 of AZD1222 vaccination. The CDR3 sequence is CASSIDLGLLGSGYTF. The CDR3 DNA sequence: TGTGCCAGTAGTATAGATCTCGGACTCCTCGGGAGTGGCTACACCTTC.